This TCR beta chain stems from a study of blood T cell repertoires in COVID-19. Study background: The analysed material was cDNA or gDNA that came from T cells, B-cell-depleted T cells, or PBMCs.

Authors' methods: Amplification from reference gene primers served as the basis for estimated nucleated cell counts. Method: immunoSEQ multiplex PCR; TCRdb's copy keeps in-frame clones and lacks some. The DNA was the basis for D and trimming; V, J and clone size are from that table. The sample includes around 190,000 clones, 86% of them seen just once. The V and J ends lost 0 bases and 5 bases, in that order; junction bases with no gene match: 8. The CDR3 is 16 amino acids. Germline loops: CDR1 SGHRS, CDR2 YFSETQ. V usage is TRBV5-1 and J usage is TRBJ2-7, with 10 bases lining up with TRBD2. Sequenced sample: peripheral blood. This TCR was recovered from a man aged 70 or older with active or convalescent COVID-19. The CDR3 loop is CASSLGLAGAAHEQYF. The CDR3 DNA is TGCGCCAGCAGCTTGGGGCTAGCGGGAGCAGCCCACGAGCAGTACTTC.